Below, 26 T cell receptor beta chains from the same sample are listed, as sequenced in a study of cytomegalovirus exposure and HLA in healthy donors (dated by TCRdb to the late 2010s). Library creation used the immunoSEQ multiplex PCR assay. The multiplex PCR relied on a mix of 60 forward primers for TCR Vbeta segments and 13 reverse primers for TCR Jbeta segments. In TCRdb, the immuneACCESS table is reduced to in-frame sequences with V and J assigned. These tables do not hold every clone; where another copy was compared, an unresolved V gene accounts for under half, and the others remain unexplained. Present in this sample are 200,000 or so clones, just over 75% of which were seen just once. The ten largest clones take up under 0.8% of the sample. Input material: PBMCs. The receptors originated from a man aged 18 to 29 in good health and CMV-seronegative.

This clone was observed a handful of times. The rearrangement links TRBV7-6 to TRBJ2-2; 7 bases are a match to TRBD2. The CDR3 is 16 amino acids. V was clipped by 5 bases and J by 5 bases; unmatched bases: 11. The germline CDR1 and CDR2 sequences are SGHVS and FNYEAQ. CDR3 region: CASSPRGGRVTGELFF. The CDR3 DNA reads TGTGCCAGCAGCCCACGTGGGGGGAGGGTTACCGGGGAGCTGTTTTTT.

This chain links TRBV28 with TRBJ1-2; the D is unclear. The CDR3 sequence is 12 residues long. The germline V gene encodes CDR1 MDHEN and CDR2 SYDVKM. With 3 bases removed from V and 4 bases from J, the gap between germline ends came to 6 bases. CDR3 region: CASSFNFYGYTF. CDR3 in DNA: TGTGCCAGCAGTTTTAACTTCTATGGCTACACCTTC.

The chain recombines TRBV18 with TRBJ2-1; D is undetermined. The CDR3 loop spans 16 amino acids. V lost 0 bases and J 4 bases, leaving 13 bases between the germline ends. Germline CDR1 and CDR2: KGHSH and LQKENI. In DNA, the CDR3 is TGTGCCAGCTCACCACCGAAACAGCCTAAATACAATGAGCAGTTCTTC. This encodes CASSPPKQPKYNEQFF. The full variable domain, rest sourced from reference TRBV18 and TRBJ2-1, is NAGVMQNPRHLVRRRGQEARLRCSPMKGHSHVYWYRQLPEEGLKFMVYLQKENIIDESGMPKERFSAEFPKEGPSILRIQQVVRGDSAAYFCASSPPKQPKYNEQFFGPGTRLTVL.

The table lists this clone with a count of one. This chain uses TRBV4-1 with TRBJ1-1; possible D gene TRBD1, 6 bases. CDR3 length: 17 amino acids. V was pared by 0 bases and J by 0 bases, with 14 bases between. CDR1 is MGHRA, CDR2 YSYEKL, per germline. The CDR3 is CASSQDLLGQLNTEAFF. CDR3 sequence (DNA): TGCGCCAGCAGCCAAGATTTGTTAGGACAGCTGAACACTGAAGCTTTCTTT.

The V gene is TRBV7-8, the J gene TRBJ2-2, with 11 nucleotides matching TRBD1. CDR1 SGHVS and CDR2 FQNEAQ come from the germline V gene. The CDR3 consists of 14 residues. The ends lost 9 bases at V and 2 bases at J; junction bases unmatched: 2. The CDR3 sequence is CASGQGANTGELFF. Here the CDR3 DNA reads TGTGCCAGTGGACAGGGGGCAAACACCGGGGAGCTGTTTTTT.

The CDR3 spells CASSLTGSVQPQHF. DNA for the CDR3: TGTGCCAGCAGCTTGACAGGGAGCGTCCAGCCCCAGCATTTT. The genes are TRBV7-9 and TRBJ1-5, with 7 bases matching TRBD1. Germline V gives CDR1 SEHNR, CDR2 FQNEAQ (reference sequence). The trim removed 3 bases at V and 7 bases at J, leaving 6 bases unmatched. The CDR3 extends over 14 amino acids.

The V and J genes are TRBV7-9 and TRBJ1-5; 8 bases align to TRBD1. This CDR3 has 19 amino acids. Losses at the gene ends were 1 base for V and 0 bases for J; bases not matched to a gene: 11. CDR1 SEHNR and CDR2 FQNEAQ come from the germline V gene (reference sequence). As DNA, the CDR3 is TGTGCCAGCAGCTTAGTCGGGACAGGATCATACGCTAGCAATCAGCCCCAGCATTTT. Protein product: CASSLVGTGSYASNQPQHF. The whole variable domain, remainder taken from reference TRBV7-9 and TRBJ1-5, is DTGVSQNPRHKITKRGQNVTFRCDPISEHNRLYWYRQTLGQGPEFLTYFQNEAQLEKSRLLSDRFSAERPKGSFSTLEIQRTEQGDSAMYLCASSLVGTGSYASNQPQHFGDGTRLSIL.

The count of this clone is one. The rearrangement links TRBV5-1 to TRBJ2-1; D may be TRBD2 (6 bases). V lost 0 bases, J lost 9 bases, and 22 bases lay in between. Germline assignment: CDR1 SGHRS and CDR2 YFSETQ. This CDR3 is 17 amino acids long. In DNA, the CDR3 is TGCGCCAGCAGCTTGGAGTACGGGGGAGGTGGCGAGATTGAGCAGTTCTTC. It is translated as CASSLEYGGGGEIEQFF.

Here the CDR3 reads CASSLFRDGETQYF. CDR3 bases: TGTGCCAGCAGCTTATTCAGGGATGGGGAGACCCAGTACTTC. V gene TRBV11-2 combines with J gene TRBJ2-5; TRBD1 is a possible D gene (5 bases). The V gene lost 2 bases and the J gene lost 5 bases, with 12 bases spanning the gap. Germline CDR1 and CDR2: SGHAT and FQNNGV. The CDR3 consists of 14 residues.

V and J are TRBV28 and TRBJ2-3; D not resolved. The V gene's germline CDR1 is MDHEN and CDR2 SYDVKM. This CDR3 spans 14 amino acids. With 6 bases removed from V and 3 bases from J, the gap between germline ends came to 13 bases. CDR3 loop: CASSLPTATDTQYF. The CDR3 DNA follows: TGTGCCAGCAGCCTACCCACCGCAACAGATACGCAGTATTTT.

The chain has TRBV28 and TRBJ1-1; D gene ambiguous. The V gene's germline CDR1 is MDHEN and CDR2 SYDVKM. The length of the CDR3 is 13 residues. Trimming took 3 bases from V and 8 from J, leaving 13 bases between them. The CDR3 region has the DNA TGTGCCAGCAGTTTTCGGATCACCGGGGAAGCTTTCTTT. It codes for CASSFRITGEAFF.

The J gene is TRBJ1-4, the V gene TRBV5-1; TRBD1 might be the D (6 bases). The V end lost 3 bases, the J end lost 3 bases, and 12 bases lay between the germline ends. The CDR3 has 15 amino acids. From germline, CDR1 is SGHRS and CDR2 YFSETQ. The chain's CDR3 is CASSSTGSPNEKLFF. In nucleotides, the CDR3 is TGCGCCAGCAGCTCGACAGGATCACCTAATGAAAAACTGTTTTTT.

The chain is built from TRBV30 and TRBJ1-5; D not resolved. Deletions cut 2 bases from V and 2 bases from J, with 19 bases between. CDR3 size: 17 residues. Germline CDR1 is GTSNPN and CDR2 is SVGIG (reference sequence). The CDR3 sequence is CAWSNRRELVGNQPQHF. CDR3 nucleotides: TGTGCCTGGAGTAACCGACGGGAACTAGTTGGCAATCAGCCCCAGCATTTT.

The gene calls are TRBV29-1 and TRBJ1-2, with 8 bases that match TRBD1. The V gene end was trimmed by 6 bases and the J gene end by 7 bases; junction bases not matched to a gene: 7. This CDR3 contains 12 residues. Germline V gives CDR1 SQVTM, CDR2 ANQGSEA. CDR3 in DNA: TGCAGCGTACTACAGGGGGTCACTGGCTACACCTTC. It is translated as CSVLQGVTGYTF.

The rearrangement links TRBV29-1 to TRBJ1-1; D call uncertain. V gave up 4 bases and J gave up 1 base, with 7 bases separating them. The CDR3 runs to 12 residues. In germline, CDR1 is SQVTM, CDR2 ANQGSEA. CDR3 DNA: TGCAGCGTTGGAAGAGGGAACACTGAAGCTTTCTTT. Its translation is CSVGRGNTEAFF. Filled out from reference TRBV29-1 and TRBJ1-1, the complete variable domain reads SAVISQKPSRDICQRGTSLTIQCQVDSQVTMMFWYRQQPGQSLTLIATANQGSEATYESGFVIDKFPISRPNLTFSTLTVSNMSPEDSSIYLCSVGRGNTEAFFGQGTRLTVV.

The chain combines TRBV11-2 with TRBJ2-7; TRBD2 matches at 14 bases. J was trimmed by 5 bases and V by 6 bases; bases with no gene match: 6. CDR3 size: 15 residues. Per germline, CDR1 SGHAT and CDR2 FQNNGV. As DNA, the CDR3 is TGTGCCAGCAGTGTCGGGACTAGCGGGAGTCACGAGCAGTACTTC. Amino acids: CASSVGTSGSHEQYF.

The chain recombines TRBV27 with TRBJ2-1; D may be TRBD2 (5 bases). Germline V gene data show CDR1 as MNHEY and CDR2 as SMNVEV (reference sequence). The CDR3 spans 15 residues. Trimming took off 2 bases at V and 3 bases at J, with 11 bases between the two ends. The CDR3 here is CASSLREQGYNEQFF. For the CDR3, the DNA is TGTGCCAGCAGTTTAAGGGAGCAAGGCTACAATGAGCAGTTCTTC.

This chain joins TRBV4-1 and TRBJ2-3, with TRBD1 matching 7 bases. The CDR3 runs to 15 residues. J was trimmed by 2 bases and V by 3 bases; bases with no gene match: 5. Germline-derived CDR1 and CDR2 are MGHRA and YSYEKL. The CDR3 reads CASSQIGTVTDTQYF. The DNA of the CDR3 is TGCGCCAGCAGCCAGATTGGGACAGTCACAGATACGCAGTATTTT.

CDR3 sequence (DNA): TGTGCCAGCAGTAGAGCAGGCCCGAACACTGAAGCTTTCTTT. This sequence encodes CASSRAGPNTEAFF. The V call is TRBV6-5, the J call TRBJ1-1; D ambiguous. V was trimmed by 5 bases and J by 1 base, leaving 11 bases between them. Germline CDR1 reads MNHEY; CDR2 reads SVGAGI. The CDR3 covers 14 residues.

The rearrangement joins TRBV28 to TRBJ2-2; 8 positions match TRBD1. The V gene end was trimmed by 7 bases and the J gene end by 7 bases; junction bases not matched to a gene: 11. This CDR3 region has 15 residues. Germline-derived CDR1 and CDR2 are MDHEN and SYDVKM. The CDR3 DNA sequence: TGTGCCAGCAAAACTAGGGGACAGGCACTCGGGGAGCTGTTTTTT. Encoded protein: CASKTRGQALGELFF.

The chain has TRBV2 and TRBJ2-1, with TRBD2 matching 9 bases. Trimming cost V 1 base and J 12 bases; bases outside gene matches: 10. The CDR3 runs to 15 residues. The V gene's germline CDR1 is SNHLY and CDR2 FYNNEI. The CDR3 spells CASSEEASGARGQFF. The CDR3 DNA sequence: TGTGCCAGCAGTGAAGAGGCTAGCGGGGCCCGCGGGCAGTTCTTC.

Remarks on this clone: One end of the junction is discordant with germline, which a read error may explain. CDR3 nucleotide sequence: TGTGCCAGCAGCCCGAGCGGACAGGCGCTAGCTTTC. Its translation is CASSPSGQALAF. The V and J genes are TRBV9 and TRBJ1-2, with 7 bases aligning to TRBD1. The CDR3 is 12 residues long. Germline V gives CDR1 SGDLS, CDR2 YYNGEE.

The V and J genes are TRBV9 and TRBJ2-3; the D gene is possibly TRBD2 (5 bases). Germline V gives CDR1 SGDLS, CDR2 YYNGEE. Trimming removed 3 bases at V and 4 bases at J, with 12 bases between. The CDR3 consists of 14 residues. CDR3 sequence (DNA): TGTGCCAGCAGCGGGAGGTTGGTGCCAGATACGCAGTATTTT. Encoded protein: CASSGRLVPDTQYF.

This chain uses TRBV5-4 with TRBJ2-1; 11 nucleotides match TRBD2. The CDR3 extends over 17 amino acids. Germline lookup yields CDR1 SGHNT and CDR2 YYREEE (reference sequence). With 0 bases clipped from V and 6 bases from J, the junction kept 8 bases outside the gene matches. The CDR3 here is CASSLAVAGGRSNEQFF. The CDR3 nucleotides are TGTGCCAGCAGCTTGGCTGTAGCGGGAGGGAGAAGCAATGAGCAGTTCTTC.

In its sample, this clone was seen once. The chain employs TRBV25-1 and TRBJ2-7, with unresolved D. Trimming removed 2 bases at V and 7 bases at J, with 15 bases between. This CDR3 comprises 14 residues. Germline CDR1 and CDR2: MGHDK and SYGVNS. The CDR3 nucleotides read TGTGCCAGCAGTGAAAACAGTCAGGCTCGAGAGCAGTACTTC. Protein product: CASSENSQAREQYF.

V usage is TRBV4-1 and J usage is TRBJ2-5; D possibly corresponds to TRBD2 (5 bases). The CDR3 contains 17 residues. Germline CDR1 reads MGHRA; CDR2 reads YSYEKL. Between the trimmed V and J ends, which lost 0 bases and 2 bases, there was a span of 16 bases. The CDR3 sequence: CASSQDFMGATQETQYF. The CDR3 DNA follows: TGCGCCAGCAGCCAAGATTTTATGGGAGCCACACAAGAGACCCAGTACTTC.